This is a list of T cell receptor beta chains from one sample in a study of post-analysis software for immune sequencing data. From the PCR reads, TCRdb called clonotypes with MiXCR, one entry per CDR3 protein. The table shows hundreds of thousands of distinct CDR3 sequences, with about 57% occurring only once. Sequencing was done on a sample of blood. All receptors derive from a girl under 18 with multiple sclerosis. The CDR3 runs from the conserved cysteine through the conserved F or W. Fields, in order: D gene, clone size, J gene, V gene, CDR3 DNA, CDR3 protein. The D gene is left open where the match is weak. Not all rows give a size; the values are once, few, many and, for expanded clones, a class.

D: TRBD1; size: .; J: TRBJ2-7; V: TRBV6-6; DNA: TGTGCCGGCAGCACAGGGGCGGAGTTGGGGCAGTACTTC; CDR3: CAGSTGAELGQYF
D: .; size: .; J: TRBJ2-3; V: TRBV29-1; DNA: TGCAGCGTTGGGGTTTGGAAAGATACGCAGTATTTT; CDR3: CSVGVWKDTQYF
D: .; size: .; J: TRBJ1-1; V: TRBV2; DNA: TGTGCCAGCAGACCCATGAACACTGAAGCTTTCTTT; CDR3: CASRPMNTEAFF
D: TRBD1; size: few; J: TRBJ1-2; V: TRBV12-3/TRBV12-4; DNA: TGTGCCAGCAGTTATGGGACAGGGGGCAAAGGGGGCTACACCTTC; CDR3: CASSYGTGGKGGYTF
D: .; size: .; J: TRBJ2-1; V: TRBV27; DNA: TGTGCCAGCAGTGAGATGGACTCGGGGTTCTGGGATGAGCAGTTCTTC; CDR3: CASSEMDSGFWDEQFF
D: .; size: .; J: TRBJ1-1; V: TRBV29-1; DNA: TGCAGCGTTGAAGGACACCAGACCATGAACACTGAAGCTTTCTTT; CDR3: CSVEGHQTMNTEAFF
D: .; size: .; J: TRBJ1-2; V: TRBV9; DNA: TGTGCCAGCAGCGGGGGGACACCCAACTATGGCTACACCTTC; CDR3: CASSGGTPNYGYTF
D: .; size: .; J: TRBJ1-2; V: TRBV29-1; DNA: TGCAGCGTTGGGACGGCAGTCTATGGCTACACCTTC; CDR3: CSVGTAVYGYTF
D: TRBD1; size: .; J: TRBJ2-7; V: TRBV14; DNA: TGTGCCAGCAGCCCAGCCGAGGGGACAGGGCCCTCCTACGAGCAGTACTTC; CDR3: CASSPAEGTGPSYEQYF
D: .; size: .; J: TRBJ2-7; V: TRBV7-9; DNA: TGTGCCAGCACCGCCCTTGTGCGGGGCCTGTCCGAGCAGTACTTC; CDR3: CASTALVRGLSEQYF
D: .; size: .; J: TRBJ2-1; V: TRBV6-2/TRBV6-3; DNA: TGTGCCAGCGGGGCCAGCAGCTCCTACAATGAGCAGTTCTTC; CDR3: CASGASSSYNEQFF
D: TRBD1; size: .; J: TRBJ1-5; V: TRBV10-3; DNA: TGTGCCATCAGCAGACAGGGGCAGGATCAGCCCCAGCATTTT; CDR3: CAISRQGQDQPQHF
D: .; size: .; J: TRBJ2-5; V: TRBV3-1; DNA: TGTGCCAGCAGCCTCCCGACGGGTCAGCAGTACTTC; CDR3: CASSLPTGQQYF
D: .; size: once; J: TRBJ2-7; V: TRBV7-9; DNA: TGTGCTAGCAGAGCGGACAAGAACTACGAGCAGTACTTC; CDR3: CASRADKNYEQYF
D: .; size: .; J: TRBJ1-1; V: TRBV3-1; DNA: TGTGCCAGCAGTCGCACGACTATGAACACTGAAGCTTTCTTT; CDR3: CASSRTTMNTEAFF
D: .; size: few; J: TRBJ2-1; V: TRBV12-3/TRBV12-4; DNA: TGTGCCAGCAGCCCTGCAGTTCGGAATGAGCAGTTCTTC; CDR3: CASSPAVRNEQFF
D: .; size: .; J: TRBJ2-7; V: TRBV5-1; DNA: TGCGCCAGCAGCTTGGCCAGGGCCGGCGAGCAGTACTTC; CDR3: CASSLARAGEQYF
D: .; size: .; J: TRBJ2-7; V: TRBV6-6; DNA: TGTGCCAGCAGCCCGGAGGTTTTCGGGTACGAGCAGTACTTC; CDR3: CASSPEVFGYEQYF
D: .; size: .; J: TRBJ2-3; V: TRBV7-2; DNA: TGTGCCAGCAGCTTAGCGTCGCGACAGCACGGCACAGATACGCAGTATTTT; CDR3: CASSLASRQHGTDTQYF
D: .; size: .; J: TRBJ2-6; V: TRBV11-2; DNA: TGTGCCAGCAGCTTATCGGTCAGGGAAGGCTCCGGGGCCAACGTCCTGACTTTC; CDR3: CASSLSVREGSGANVLTF
D: TRBD1; size: .; J: TRBJ2-7; V: TRBV7-8; DNA: TGTGCCAGCAGGCGTCCGGGACAGGGAGGCGAGCAGTACTTC; CDR3: CASRRPGQGGEQYF
D: TRBD1; size: .; J: TRBJ1-2; V: TRBV11-2; DNA: TGTGCCAGCAGCTTAAGGACAGGGTTGTCGGATGGCTACACCTTC; CDR3: CASSLRTGLSDGYTF
D: .; size: .; J: TRBJ1-1; V: TRBV5-5; DNA: TGTGCCAGCAGCTCCTATTGGGTTGGGGGCACTGAAGCTTTCTTT; CDR3: CASSSYWVGGTEAFF
D: .; size: .; J: TRBJ1-1; V: TRBV6-5; DNA: TGTGCCAGCAATAGGGTGCAGAACACTGAAGCTTTCTTT; CDR3: CASNRVQNTEAFF
D: TRBD1; size: .; J: TRBJ1-2; V: TRBV5-1; DNA: TGCGCCAGCAGCTCCCCGGGACAGGGTTGGTGTGGCTACACCTTC; CDR3: CASSSPGQGWCGYTF
D: .; size: .; J: TRBJ2-2; V: TRBV25-1; DNA: TGTGCCAGCAGTGAACAGGGACGCGATGCCAGGGAGCTGTTTTTT; CDR3: CASSEQGRDARELFF
D: TRBD1; size: .; J: TRBJ2-3; V: TRBV12-3/TRBV12-4; DNA: TGTGCCAGCAGTTTTCAGGGGGCGTACTATGATACGCAGTATTTT; CDR3: CASSFQGAYYDTQYF
D: TRBD1; size: .; J: TRBJ2-7; V: TRBV6-5; DNA: TGTGCCAGCAGTTACTCGGGACAGGGAAGTCTCAACTCCTACGAGCAGTACTTC; CDR3: CASSYSGQGSLNSYEQYF
D: TRBD2; size: few; J: TRBJ2-1; V: TRBV12-3/TRBV12-4; DNA: TGTGCCAGCAGTTTAGATCCTAGCGGGAGAGGGTTCTTC; CDR3: CASSLDPSGRGFF
D: .; size: few; J: TRBJ2-3; V: TRBV20-1; DNA: TGCAGTGCTATGACAGATACGCAGTATTTT; CDR3: CSAMTDTQYF
D: TRBD1; size: .; J: TRBJ1-1; V: TRBV6-6; DNA: TGTGCCAGCAGCTCGAGCGACAGGGCGTCTGAAGCTTTCTTT; CDR3: CASSSSDRASEAFF
D: .; size: .; J: TRBJ2-3; V: TRBV25-1; DNA: TGTGCCAGCAGTGAACCGGGGGTGTTAACAGATACGCAGTATTTT; CDR3: CASSEPGVLTDTQYF
D: .; size: .; J: TRBJ2-7; V: TRBV6-2/TRBV6-3; DNA: TGTGCCAGCATGCCAGACGTGGGAGAACGAGACGACGAGCAGTACTTC; CDR3: CASMPDVGERDDEQYF
D: .; size: .; J: TRBJ2-5; V: TRBV20-1; DNA: TGCAGTGCTAGGGAGGACTTCCAAGAGACCCAGTACTTC; CDR3: CSAREDFQETQYF
D: .; size: .; J: TRBJ2-3; V: TRBV5-1; DNA: TGCGCCAGCAGCTTGTATCGGGAAGCAGATACGCAGTATTTT; CDR3: CASSLYREADTQYF
D: TRBD1; size: few; J: TRBJ2-7; V: TRBV7-6; DNA: TGTGCCAGCAGCTGGGCCCCCGGACAGGGGAGCGAGCAGTACTTC; CDR3: CASSWAPGQGSEQYF